The TCR beta chain described here comes from a study of T cell responses to AZD1222 COVID-19 vaccine. Study-level points and caveats: A rise in Spike-specific TCR breadth and depth followed two AZD1222 doses. In a largely white British group with more females than males, clonal diversity was possibly underestimated.

Comment on this clone: Its specificity is unknown.

The method was immunoSEQ multiplex PCR; TCRdb's version includes in-frame clones alone and lacks a portion of them. Found here are 110,000 to 150,000 clones, 92% of them singletons; the top ten hold roughly 4%. V dropped 9 bases and J dropped 2 bases, with 17 bases sitting between them. Germline CDR1 and CDR2: KGHDR and SFDVKD. The CDR3 has 15 amino acids. V gene TRBV24-1 combines with J gene TRBJ2-3; D tentatively reads TRBD1 or TRBD2 (6 bases each). This sample comprised peripheral blood, obtained on day 0 of AZD1222 vaccination. The sequence was collected from an adult in good health. The CDR3 reads CATSKGGEVTDTQYF. Here the CDR3 DNA reads TGTGCCACCTCGAAGGGGGGAGAGGTCACAGATACGCAGTATTTT.